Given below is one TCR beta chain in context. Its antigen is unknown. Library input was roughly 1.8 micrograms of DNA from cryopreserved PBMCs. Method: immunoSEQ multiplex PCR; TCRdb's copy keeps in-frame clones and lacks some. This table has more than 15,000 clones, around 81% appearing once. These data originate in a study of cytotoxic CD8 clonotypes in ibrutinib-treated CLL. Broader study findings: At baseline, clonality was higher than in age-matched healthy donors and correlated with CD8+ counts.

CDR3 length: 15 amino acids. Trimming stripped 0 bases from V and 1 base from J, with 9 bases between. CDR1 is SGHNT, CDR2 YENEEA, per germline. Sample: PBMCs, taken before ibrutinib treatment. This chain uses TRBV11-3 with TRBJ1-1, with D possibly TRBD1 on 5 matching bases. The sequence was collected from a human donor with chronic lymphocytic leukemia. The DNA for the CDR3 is TGTGCCAGCAGCTTAGATATTGGGGGGAACACTGAAGCTTTCTTT. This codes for CASSLDIGGNTEAFF.